A selection of T cell receptor beta chains follows, all from one sample in a study of blood T cell repertoires in COVID-19. The assay was immunoSEQ multiplex PCR, and TCRdb's table has in-frame clones only and misses some. This sample has about 300,000 clones, with roughly 92% found just once. Sequenced input: peripheral blood. The receptors come from a woman in her twenties or thirties with COVID-19, enrolled during active disease. The CDR3 runs from the conserved cysteine through the conserved F or W. The D gene is left open where the match is weak. A row's size may be missing; if present it is once, few, many or a size class.

D gene	V gene	J gene	clone size	CDR3 length	CDR3 DNA	CDR3 protein
-	TRBV27	TRBJ2-7	-	13	TGTGCCAGCAGACCGGGACTGCCTTACGAGCAGTACTTC	CASRPGLPYEQYF
TRBD1	TRBV25-1	TRBJ1-2	-	14	TGTGCCAGCAGTGACCCGACAGGGAACTATGGCTACACCTTC	CASSDPTGNYGYTF
TRBD2	TRBV4-1	TRBJ2-3	few	17	TGCGCCAGCAGCCAAGATCGGTGGGAGGGGAGCACAGATACGCAGTATTTT	CASSQDRWEGSTDTQYF
TRBD2	TRBV19	TRBJ2-1	-	17	TGTGCCAGTAGTATAGTATCGTTTAGCGGGAGAGGGTATGAGCAGTTCTTC	CASSIVSFSGRGYEQFF
TRBD1	TRBV6-5	TRBJ2-7	-	15	TGTGCCAGCAGTCCACTACGGACAGGGGCGAACGAGCAGTACTTC	CASSPLRTGANEQYF
TRBD1	TRBV5-4	TRBJ2-3	-	17	TGTGCCACTAAACCAGGGGGTCGCAGATCTAGCACAGATACGCAGTATTTT	CATKPGGRRSSTDTQYF
TRBD2	TRBV28	TRBJ2-1	-	16	TGTGCCAGCATCTCTCTCGGGGCGGGAGAGCGGAATGAGCAGTTCTTC	CASISLGAGERNEQFF
TRBD1	TRBV19	TRBJ1-2	once	14	TGTGCCAGTAGTAATGACAGGGGGCCCTATGGCTACACCTTC	CASSNDRGPYGYTF
TRBD1	TRBV11-2	TRBJ1-2	-	15	TGTGCCAGCAGCTTACTGCAGGGGGCTAACTATGGCTACACCTTC	CASSLLQGANYGYTF
-	TRBV30	TRBJ1-1	-	14	TGTGCCCGGGAGGAGGGAGGGGTGAACACTGAAGCTTTCTTT	CAREEGGVNTEAFF
TRBD1	TRBV27	TRBJ1-4	-	21	TGTGCCAGCAGTTTATGGGGTCCGGGAGAGGGGACAGTTGCAACTAATGAAAAACTGTTTTTT	CASSLWGPGEGTVATNEKLFF
TRBD2	TRBV9	TRBJ2-3	-	16	TGTGCCAGCAGCCCAGGGACTAGCGGGGTCACAGATACGCAGTATTTT	CASSPGTSGVTDTQYF
TRBD1	TRBV5-1	TRBJ2-7	once	16	TGCGCCAGCAGCTTGGTCGCCGGGACAGCCTCCTACGAGCAGTACTTC	CASSLVAGTASYEQYF
TRBD1	TRBV18	TRBJ1-3	-	15	TGTGCCAGCTCACCAGACAGGGGGCAAGGAAACACCATATATTTT	CASSPDRGQGNTIYF
TRBD2	TRBV7-2	TRBJ2-2	-	14	TGTGCCAGCAGCTTGACTAGCGTCGGCGGGGAGCTGTTTTTT	CASSLTSVGGELFF
-	TRBV11-2	TRBJ2-1	-	17	TGTGCCAGCAGCTCACAGCCCGGACAGAGCTCCTACAATGAGCAGTTCTTC	CASSSQPGQSSYNEQFF
-	TRBV18	TRBJ2-7	-	13	TGTGCCAGCTCACCCTTGCGGGACTACGAGCAGTACTTC	CASSPLRDYEQYF
-	TRBV7-9	TRBJ2-1	-	17	TGTGCCAGCAGCCCATACCCGCCGGACAGCGTCCCCAATGAGCAGTTCTTC	CASSPYPPDSVPNEQFF
TRBD2	TRBV3-1/TRBV3-2	TRBJ2-1	-	17	TGTGCCAGCAGCCCCGGACTAGCGGGATGGGTACGGAATGAGCAGTTCTTC	CASSPGLAGWVRNEQFF
TRBD1	TRBV14	TRBJ2-7	once	15	TGTGCCAGCAGCCAAGGAGATGGGACAGGGTACGAGCAGTACTTC	CASSQGDGTGYEQYF
-	TRBV3-1/TRBV3-2	TRBJ1-5	-	15	TGTGCCAGCAGCCAAGCGACAGGTAATGATCAGCCCCAGCATTTT	CASSQATGNDQPQHF
-	TRBV7-9	TRBJ1-3	-	16	TGTGCCAGCAGCTTCCAGGGCTTCTTCTCTGGAAACACCATATATTTT	CASSFQGFFSGNTIYF
-	TRBV27	TRBJ2-1	-	13	TGTGCCAGCACCGCGGGACAGAACAATGAGCAGTTCTTC	CASTAGQNNEQFF
-	TRBV5-1	TRBJ1-3	-	15	TGCGCCAGCAGGTATGGCGGAGACTCTGGAAACACCATATATTTT	CASRYGGDSGNTIYF
-	TRBV7-9	TRBJ1-6	-	14	TGTGCCAGCCAAGGACAGACAGATAATTCACCCCTCCACTTT	CASQGQTDNSPLHF
TRBD1	TRBV6-5	TRBJ1-2	-	14	TGTGCCAGCAGAGACGTAGCCACAGGGGTTGGCTACACCTTC	CASRDVATGVGYTF
TRBD1	TRBV5-1	TRBJ2-5	once	14	TGCGCCAGCAGCTTGGAAGACAGGGAAGAGACCCAGTACTTC	CASSLEDREETQYF
TRBD1	TRBV4-2	TRBJ2-3	-	16	TGTGCCAGCAGCCAAGAACTGACAGGGGGAGGATCTACGCAGTATTTT	CASSQELTGGGSTQYF
-	TRBV6-2/TRBV6-3	TRBJ2-5	-	14	TGTGCCAGCAGTTACGTTGGGGCCCGAGAGACCCAGTACTTC	CASSYVGARETQYF
TRBD1	TRBV5-4	TRBJ2-7	-	13	TGTGCCAGCGCAAGGGACAGAGCCTACGAGCAGTACTTC	CASARDRAYEQYF
TRBD2	TRBV27	TRBJ2-2	-	16	TGTGCCAGCCAACACCAGCGGGAGAGGTACACCGGGGAGCTGTTTTTT	CASQHQRERYTGELFF
TRBD2	TRBV18	TRBJ2-1	-	16	TGTGCCAGCTCACCTTTTGGAGGGGCGGGGGACAATGAGCAGTTCTTC	CASSPFGGAGDNEQFF
TRBD2	TRBV10-1	TRBJ2-3	-	17	TGCGCCAGCAGGCCGGGACTAGCGGGATCTAGCACAGATACGCAGTATTTT	CASRPGLAGSSTDTQYF
TRBD2	TRBV6-5	TRBJ2-2	-	14	TGTGCCAGCACTAGCGGGAGCTTCACCGGGGAGCTGTTTTTT	CASTSGSFTGELFF
-	TRBV7-9	TRBJ2-1	-	15	TGTGCCAGCAGCGAAAACCCACCACCGGTCAATGAGCAGTTCTTC	CASSENPPPVNEQFF
TRBD2	TRBV5-1	TRBJ2-7	-	14	TGCGCCAGCAGCTTGCCGGGAGCCGGGGGGGAGCAGTACTTC	CASSLPGAGGEQYF
TRBD2	TRBV11-2	TRBJ2-7	-	15	TGTGCCAGCAGCCATCTCGGGACTAGCAGATACGAGCAGTACTTC	CASSHLGTSRYEQYF
TRBD2	TRBV3-1/TRBV3-2	TRBJ2-7	-	16	TGTGCCAGCAGCCGGTTAGCGGGAGCGCAAACCTACGAGCAGTACTTC	CASSRLAGAQTYEQYF
-	TRBV5-1	TRBJ1-2	-	14	TGCGCCAGCAGCCAACTTGGTTTCCTCTATGGCTACACCTTC	CASSQLGFLYGYTF
TRBD1	TRBV11-3	TRBJ2-2	-	15	TGTGCCAGCAGCGCCAGGACAGGGGGCACCGGGGAGCTGTTTTTT	CASSARTGGTGELFF
TRBD1	TRBV18	TRBJ1-6	-	15	TGTGCCAGCTCTCTAGGACAGGGGGATAATTCACCCCTCCACTTT	CASSLGQGDNSPLHF
-	TRBV12-5	TRBJ2-1	once	14	TGTGCTAGTGGTTACCGGGACACCCACAATGAGCAGTTCTTC	CASGYRDTHNEQFF
TRBD2	TRBV7-2	TRBJ2-1	few	14	TGTGCCAGCAGCCAGACTAGCGGGAGAATTGAGCAGTTCTTC	CASSQTSGRIEQFF
-	TRBV28	TRBJ1-2	-	13	TGTGCCAGCAGTTTCTGGGCAGGGGATGGCTACACCTTC	CASSFWAGDGYTF
-	TRBV30	TRBJ1-1	-	16	TGTGCCTGGAGCTCCCTGGGATCGGGGGGACCGTCTGAAGCTTTCTTT	CAWSSLGSGGPSEAFF
-	TRBV27	TRBJ2-1	-	15	TGTGCCAGCAGTGTTATCCGGGACTCCCCCCGAGAGCAGTTCTTC	CASSVIRDSPREQFF
-	TRBV30	TRBJ1-1	-	15	TGTGCCTGGGGTCGGGGGGCGCTCATGAACACTGAAGCTTTCTTT	CAWGRGALMNTEAFF
-	TRBV11-2	TRBJ1-2	-	12	TGTGCCAGCAGCTCAGGCAACTATGGCTACACCTTC	CASSSGNYGYTF
TRBD1	TRBV7-9	TRBJ1-4	-	16	TGTGCCAGCAGTTTAGGAGACAGGGGGCGGAATGAAAAACTGTTTTTT	CASSLGDRGRNEKLFF